The next 7 T cell receptor beta chains were all read from a single sample in a study of cytomegalovirus exposure and HLA in healthy donors. This PCR relied on a set of 60 Vbeta primers and 13 Jbeta primers. Some clones are missing from TCRdb's copy, which holds only in-frame ones; the method was immunoSEQ multiplex PCR. The table records fewer than 200,000 clones, more than 75% of them present only once. The sample consisted of PBMCs. The receptor set was obtained from a girl under two years old in good health and CMV-seronegative.

The chain links TRBV11-2 to TRBJ2-7; D is ambiguous. Germline loops: CDR1 SGHAT, CDR2 FQNNGV. This CDR3 contains 13 residues. Trimming pared 1 base from V and 2 bases from J, leaving 6 bases between. The CDR3 protein is CASSLANTYEQYF. The CDR3 coding sequence is TGTGCCAGCAGCTTAGCCAACACCTACGAGCAGTACTTC.

The rearrangement uses TRBV5-4 and TRBJ2-1; D unresolved. The CDR3 has 15 amino acids. From germline, CDR1 is SGHNT and CDR2 YYREEE (reference sequence). V was pared by 2 bases and J by 0 bases, with 9 bases between. CDR3 loop: CASSFPPSSYNEQFF. The CDR3, as DNA: TGTGCCAGCAGCTTCCCCCCTAGCTCCTACAATGAGCAGTTCTTC.

This clone occurred a few times. The CDR3: CASSQVGPDEQYF. The DNA of the CDR3 is TGCGCCAGCAGCCAAGTTGGGCCTGACGAGCAGTACTTC. The chain carries TRBV4-1 and TRBJ2-7; D unclear. Germline loops: CDR1 MGHRA, CDR2 YSYEKL. With 1 base removed from V and 5 bases from J, the gap between germline ends came to 9 bases. The CDR3 has 13 residues.

This rearrangement joins TRBV15 to TRBJ2-1; tentative D call: TRBD1 (5 bases). V was pared by 0 bases and J by 8 bases, with 14 bases between. This CDR3 is 15 amino acids long. Per germline, CDR1 LNHNV and CDR2 YYDKDF (reference sequence). CDR3 coding DNA: TGTGCCACCAGCAGAGATATTAAGGGGCCCGATGAGCAGTTCTTC. The encoded protein is CATSRDIKGPDEQFF.

In DNA form, the CDR3 reads TGTGCCAGCAGTTCGTTCGCAGATACGCAGTATTTT. Amino acids: CASSSFADTQYF. The chain combines TRBV27 with TRBJ2-3; D is ambiguous. V was pared by 4 bases and J by 4 bases, with 6 bases between. Per the germline V gene, CDR1 is MNHEY and CDR2 is SMNVEV (reference sequence). The CDR3 has 12 residues.

The chain is built from TRBV5-1 and TRBJ2-5; 8 bases map to TRBD1. V was pared by 0 bases and J by 0 bases, with 13 bases of the junction left unmatched. The CDR3 loop spans 19 amino acids. Germline V gives CDR1 SGHRS, CDR2 YFSETQ. The CDR3 region has the DNA TGCGCCAGCAGCTTGGATTGGTTGGAGACAGGGGAGGACCAAGAGACCCAGTACTTC. As protein: CASSLDWLETGEDQETQYF.

The chain joins TRBV5-6 to TRBJ1-2; the match to TRBD1 covers 7 bases. The germline gives CDR1 SGHDT, CDR2 YYEEEE. Trimming cost V 4 bases and J 4 bases; bases outside gene matches: 7. CDR3 size: 14 residues. CDR3 DNA sequence: TGTGCCAGCAGCATGCAGGGGGTCCCCTATGGCTACACCTTC. Translation gives CASSMQGVPYGYTF.